A selection of T cell receptor beta chains follows, all from one sample in a study of OX40 agonist ivuxolimab in advanced cancers. Assay used: immunoSEQ multiplex PCR; TCRdb lists only in-frame clones, some missing. The sample records roughly 66,000 clones, 80% being singletons. The sequencing used CD4+ or CD8+ T cells sorted from blood, collected in a trial of the OX40 agonist ivuxolimab. These receptors came from an adult with an advanced solid tumor such as melanoma, head and neck, liver or kidney cancer. Both conserved end residues are part of each CDR3. Each record gives: J gene, V gene, D gene, clone size, CDR3 protein, CDR3 DNA. D genes are given only for firm matches. Size tells how often a clone was seen (once, few, many) or the class of an expanded clone, and some rows leave it out.

j_gene: TRBJ2-7; v_gene: TRBV11-2; d_gene: TRBD2; abundance: -; CDR3aa: CASSLPLGTSGGPTYEQYF; CDR3nt: TGTGCCAGCAGCTTACCCCTGGGAACTAGCGGGGGACCAACCTACGAGCAGTACTTC
j_gene: TRBJ1-1; v_gene: TRBV5-1; d_gene: -; abundance: -; CDR3aa: CASSFDDTEAFF; CDR3nt: TGCGCCAGCAGCTTTGATGACACTGAAGCTTTCTTT
j_gene: TRBJ2-2; v_gene: TRBV7-6; d_gene: TRBD1; abundance: -; CDR3aa: CASSLDRGRGTGELFF; CDR3nt: TGTGCCAGCAGCTTAGACAGGGGAAGAGGCACCGGGGAGCTGTTTTTT
j_gene: TRBJ1-2; v_gene: TRBV2; d_gene: -; abundance: medium-sized; CDR3aa: CASSEGGYGYTF; CDR3nt: TGTGCCAGCAGTGAAGGCGGCTATGGCTACACCTTC
j_gene: TRBJ1-1; v_gene: TRBV7-6; d_gene: -; abundance: -; CDR3aa: CASSRQVSTEAFF; CDR3nt: TGTGCCAGCAGCCGACAGGTTTCCACTGAAGCTTTCTTT
j_gene: TRBJ2-2; v_gene: TRBV5-1; d_gene: -; abundance: -; CDR3aa: CASSLALGNTGELFF; CDR3nt: TGCGCCAGCAGCTTGGCCTTAGGGAACACCGGGGAGCTGTTTTTT
j_gene: TRBJ2-3; v_gene: TRBV19; d_gene: -; abundance: -; CDR3aa: CASSIGGSRTDTQYF; CDR3nt: TGTGCCAGTAGTATAGGGGGCTCTCGCACAGATACGCAGTATTTT
j_gene: TRBJ2-3; v_gene: TRBV5-4; d_gene: -; abundance: -; CDR3aa: CASSPQPDRPVTTDTQYF; CDR3nt: TGTGCCAGCAGCCCCCAGCCCGACAGGCCAGTTACAACAGATACGCAGTATTTT
j_gene: TRBJ1-2; v_gene: TRBV5-4; d_gene: -; abundance: -; CDR3aa: CASSPHSGANHYGYTF; CDR3nt: TGTGCCAGCAGCCCTCATTCAGGGGCGAACCACTATGGCTACACCTTC
j_gene: TRBJ2-3; v_gene: TRBV7-3; d_gene: TRBD1; abundance: -; CDR3aa: CASSPRQGLGDTQYF; CDR3nt: TGTGCCAGCAGCCCCCGACAGGGGTTGGGAGATACGCAGTATTTT
j_gene: TRBJ1-3; v_gene: TRBV7-2; d_gene: -; abundance: -; CDR3aa: CASSSGLSGNTIYF; CDR3nt: TGTGCCAGCAGCTCGGGTCTCTCTGGAAACACCATATATTTT
j_gene: TRBJ1-2; v_gene: TRBV27; d_gene: TRBD1; abundance: -; CDR3aa: CASSPMAWDRGYGYTF; CDR3nt: TGTGCCAGCAGTCCGATGGCATGGGACAGGGGCTATGGCTACACCTTC
j_gene: TRBJ2-7; v_gene: TRBV27; d_gene: -; abundance: once; CDR3aa: CASSPLRTYEQYF; CDR3nt: TGTGCCAGCAGTCCCTTAAGAACCTACGAGCAGTACTTC
j_gene: TRBJ2-7; v_gene: TRBV6-1; d_gene: TRBD1; abundance: -; CDR3aa: CASRGGQGGSYEQYF; CDR3nt: TGTGCCAGCAGAGGAGGACAGGGGGGCTCCTACGAGCAGTACTTC
j_gene: TRBJ2-7; v_gene: TRBV19; d_gene: TRBD1; abundance: -; CDR3aa: CASSIDRGPYEQYF; CDR3nt: TGTGCCAGTAGTATCGACAGGGGGCCCTACGAGCAGTACTTC
j_gene: TRBJ2-5; v_gene: TRBV7-7; d_gene: TRBD2; abundance: -; CDR3aa: CASSLGGGGETQYF; CDR3nt: TGTGCCAGCAGCTTAGGGGGGGGAGGAGAGACCCAGTACTTC
j_gene: TRBJ1-6; v_gene: TRBV10-2; d_gene: -; abundance: -; CDR3aa: CASSDVGRYNSPLHF; CDR3nt: TGCGCCAGCAGTGACGTGGGACGGTATAATTCACCCCTCCACTTT
j_gene: TRBJ2-6; v_gene: TRBV21-1; d_gene: -; abundance: -; CDR3aa: CASSKSPGSEANVLTF; CDR3nt: TGTGCCAGCAGCAAAAGCCCGGGTTCAGAGGCCAACGTCCTGACTTTC
j_gene: TRBJ2-3; v_gene: TRBV7-7; d_gene: TRBD1; abundance: -; CDR3aa: CASSRDRGTDTQYF; CDR3nt: TGTGCTAGCAGCCGGGACAGGGGCACAGATACGCAGTATTTT
j_gene: TRBJ1-1; v_gene: TRBV27; d_gene: -; abundance: few; CDR3aa: CASSLLLATEAFF; CDR3nt: TGTGCCAGCAGTCTGCTTCTGGCCACTGAAGCTTTCTTT
j_gene: TRBJ1-2; v_gene: TRBV21-1; d_gene: -; abundance: -; CDR3aa: CASSKDKSGGEWYGYTF; CDR3nt: TGTGCCAGCAGCAAAGATAAGTCAGGGGGCGAGTGGTATGGCTACACCTTC
j_gene: TRBJ2-7; v_gene: TRBV12-5; d_gene: -; abundance: -; CDR3aa: CASGPWRGAPYEQYF; CDR3nt: TGTGCTAGTGGTCCCTGGAGGGGGGCCCCTTACGAGCAGTACTTC
j_gene: TRBJ2-3; v_gene: TRBV20-1; d_gene: -; abundance: -; CDR3aa: CSARSTDTQYF; CDR3nt: TGCAGCGCTAGGAGCACAGATACGCAGTATTTT
j_gene: TRBJ1-5; v_gene: TRBV7-2; d_gene: -; abundance: -; CDR3aa: CASSQRSGYNQPQHF; CDR3nt: TGTGCCAGCAGTCAAAGATCGGGTTATAATCAGCCCCAGCATTTT
j_gene: TRBJ2-7; v_gene: TRBV5-5; d_gene: TRBD2; abundance: -; CDR3aa: CASSSAWGGEQYF; CDR3nt: TGTGCCAGCAGCTCCGCCTGGGGGGGAGAGCAGTACTTC
j_gene: TRBJ2-5; v_gene: TRBV7-2; d_gene: TRBD2; abundance: -; CDR3aa: CASSFGGGLETQYF; CDR3nt: TGTGCCAGCAGCTTTGGCGGGGGGCTGGAGACCCAGTACTTC
j_gene: TRBJ2-1; v_gene: TRBV7-9; d_gene: -; abundance: -; CDR3aa: CASSPGASRDPYNEQFF; CDR3nt: TGTGCCAGCAGCCCCGGGGCTAGCCGAGACCCTTACAATGAGCAGTTCTTC
j_gene: TRBJ2-7; v_gene: TRBV4-3; d_gene: -; abundance: -; CDR3aa: CASSPRPLDEQYF; CDR3nt: TGCGCCAGCAGCCCCCGCCCCCTGGACGAGCAGTACTTC
j_gene: TRBJ1-6; v_gene: TRBV25-1; d_gene: -; abundance: few; CDR3aa: CASSEWNSPLHF; CDR3nt: TGTGCCAGCAGTGAATGGAATTCACCCCTCCACTTT
j_gene: TRBJ2-3; v_gene: TRBV4-1; d_gene: TRBD1; abundance: -; CDR3aa: CASSQDRGPTDTQYF; CDR3nt: TGCGCCAGCAGCCAAGACAGGGGGCCGACAGATACGCAGTATTTT
j_gene: TRBJ1-6; v_gene: TRBV2; d_gene: TRBD1; abundance: -; CDR3aa: CASSMGQGSSPLHF; CDR3nt: TGTGCCAGCAGTATGGGACAGGGATCTTCACCCCTCCACTTT
j_gene: TRBJ1-4; v_gene: TRBV25-1; d_gene: -; abundance: -; CDR3aa: CASSSEAGNEKLFF; CDR3nt: TGTGCCAGCAGCTCGGAGGCGGGGAATGAAAAACTGTTTTTT
j_gene: TRBJ1-2; v_gene: TRBV6-1; d_gene: -; abundance: -; CDR3aa: CASSEIGTVLSGYTF; CDR3nt: TGTGCCAGCAGTGAAATAGGGACCGTGCTTTCTGGCTACACCTTC
j_gene: TRBJ2-3; v_gene: TRBV5-1; d_gene: -; abundance: -; CDR3aa: CASSLSRADTQYF; CDR3nt: TGCGCCAGCAGCTTATCCCGGGCGGATACGCAGTATTTT
j_gene: TRBJ1-2; v_gene: TRBV5-5; d_gene: TRBD1; abundance: few; CDR3aa: CASSLRTGGSGYTF; CDR3nt: TGTGCCAGCAGCTTGCGCACAGGGGGCAGTGGCTACACCTTC
j_gene: TRBJ2-5; v_gene: TRBV2; d_gene: TRBD1; abundance: -; CDR3aa: CASRPERGRGETQYF; CDR3nt: TGTGCCAGCCGACCCGAGAGGGGGCGAGGGGAGACCCAGTACTTC
j_gene: TRBJ1-4; v_gene: TRBV4-3; d_gene: -; abundance: -; CDR3aa: CASSQGGGGLNEKLFF; CDR3nt: TGCGCCAGCAGCCAAGGGGGCGGGGGGCTGAATGAAAAACTGTTTTTT
j_gene: TRBJ1-2; v_gene: TRBV4-1; d_gene: -; abundance: -; CDR3aa: CASSQDRRPGGYTF; CDR3nt: TGCGCCAGCAGCCAAGATCGGCGGCCCGGTGGCTACACCTTC
j_gene: TRBJ1-1; v_gene: TRBV29-1; d_gene: -; abundance: -; CDR3aa: CSAHKNTEAFF; CDR3nt: TGCAGCGCCCACAAGAACACTGAAGCTTTCTTT
j_gene: TRBJ1-5; v_gene: TRBV19; d_gene: -; abundance: few; CDR3aa: CASSMDSADQPQHF; CDR3nt: TGTGCCAGTAGTATGGACTCAGCGGATCAGCCCCAGCATTTT
j_gene: TRBJ1-1; v_gene: TRBV6-5; d_gene: -; abundance: -; CDR3aa: CASRAAMNTEAFF; CDR3nt: TGTGCCAGCAGAGCTGCTATGAACACTGAAGCTTTCTTT
j_gene: TRBJ1-4; v_gene: TRBV19; d_gene: -; abundance: few; CDR3aa: CASSSPRGNNEKLFF; CDR3nt: TGTGCCAGTAGCTCCCCCCGGGGCAACAATGAAAAACTGTTTTTT
j_gene: TRBJ1-4; v_gene: TRBV4-1; d_gene: -; abundance: few; CDR3aa: CASSQGGANEKLFF; CDR3nt: TGCGCCAGCAGCCAAGGGGGCGCCAATGAAAAACTGTTTTTT
j_gene: TRBJ2-7; v_gene: TRBV29-1; d_gene: -; abundance: -; CDR3aa: CSVQGFVGSSYEQYF; CDR3nt: TGCAGCGTTCAAGGCTTCGTGGGGAGCTCCTACGAGCAGTACTTC
j_gene: TRBJ1-1; v_gene: TRBV4-2; d_gene: -; abundance: -; CDR3aa: CASSQDWGGTEAFF; CDR3nt: TGTGCCAGCAGCCAAGATTGGGGAGGCACTGAAGCTTTCTTT
j_gene: TRBJ2-2; v_gene: TRBV30; d_gene: -; abundance: -; CDR3aa: CAWSVQGGGELFF; CDR3nt: TGTGCCTGGAGTGTACAAGGGGGCGGGGAGCTGTTTTTT
j_gene: TRBJ1-1; v_gene: TRBV7-2; d_gene: -; abundance: few; CDR3aa: CASSLLGAYTEAFF; CDR3nt: TGTGCCAGCAGCTTATTGGGGGCGTACACTGAAGCTTTCTTT
j_gene: TRBJ1-4; v_gene: TRBV7-9; d_gene: -; abundance: -; CDR3aa: CASSLRGTGHLFF; CDR3nt: TGTGCCAGCAGCTTAAGGGGGACGGGCCACCTGTTTTTT
j_gene: TRBJ1-2; v_gene: TRBV7-8; d_gene: -; abundance: -; CDR3aa: CASSLKAGNAGYGYTF; CDR3nt: TGTGCCAGCAGCTTAAAGGCAGGGAATGCGGGGTATGGCTACACCTTC
j_gene: TRBJ1-3; v_gene: TRBV7-2; d_gene: -; abundance: -; CDR3aa: CASSSTRATSENTIYF; CDR3nt: TGTGCCAGCAGCTCTACCAGGGCTACTTCGGAAAACACCATATATTTT
j_gene: TRBJ1-2; v_gene: TRBV5-6; d_gene: -; abundance: -; CDR3aa: CASTPTRFGGYTF; CDR3nt: TGTGCCAGCACCCCCACGCGGTTTGGCGGCTACACCTTC
j_gene: TRBJ1-1; v_gene: TRBV7-6; d_gene: -; abundance: -; CDR3aa: CASSLTGLNTEAFF; CDR3nt: TGTGCCAGCAGCTTAACAGGGCTCAACACTGAAGCTTTCTTT
j_gene: TRBJ2-1; v_gene: TRBV4-3; d_gene: -; abundance: -; CDR3aa: CASSHRGAVDEQFF; CDR3nt: TGCGCCAGCAGCCACCGGGGGGCCGTCGATGAGCAGTTCTTC
j_gene: TRBJ1-6; v_gene: TRBV9; d_gene: -; abundance: -; CDR3aa: CASSHDGGPISPLHF; CDR3nt: TGTGCCAGCAGCCACGACGGGGGGCCCATTTCACCCCTCCACTTT
j_gene: TRBJ1-1; v_gene: TRBV15; d_gene: TRBD1; abundance: -; CDR3aa: CATSVRQGSTEAFF; CDR3nt: TGTGCCACCAGCGTTAGACAGGGTTCAACTGAAGCTTTCTTT
j_gene: TRBJ1-5; v_gene: TRBV18; d_gene: -; abundance: once; CDR3aa: CASSQGSSNQPQHF; CDR3nt: TGTGCCAGCTCACAAGGATCTAGCAATCAGCCCCAGCATTTT
j_gene: TRBJ2-3; v_gene: TRBV5-1; d_gene: -; abundance: -; CDR3aa: CASRGTDTQYF; CDR3nt: TGCGCCAGCAGGGGGACAGATACGCAGTATTTT
j_gene: TRBJ2-1; v_gene: TRBV9; d_gene: TRBD2; abundance: -; CDR3aa: CASSVDPAGALYNEQFF; CDR3nt: TGTGCCAGCAGCGTAGATCCAGCGGGGGCCCTATACAATGAGCAGTTCTTC